This T cell receptor (beta chain) emerged from a study of blood T cell repertoires in COVID-19. The overall study: T cells, B-cell-depleted T cells, or PBMCs provided the cDNA or gDNA that served as material.

This clone has only a few counts. Using immunoSEQ multiplex PCR, the repertoire was profiled, and TCRdb retains in-frame clones only, with some absent. The sample consists of a few hundred thousand clones, around 88% of them appearing once. CDR3 size: 15 residues. Trimming removed 0 bases at V and 4 bases at J, with 10 bases between. In germline, CDR1 is LGHNA, CDR2 YSLEER. V gene TRBV4-3 combines with J gene TRBJ2-1, with D possibly TRBD2 on 5 matching bases. Input material: peripheral blood. The clonotype originates from a woman aged 30 to 39 who had recovered from COVID-19. CDR3 in DNA: TGCGCCAGCAGCCAAGAGGCTAGCCATTACAATGAGCAGTTCTTC. Its protein product is CASSQEASHYNEQFF.